The following is a TCR beta chain sequence with its context. Its target is unknown. The data were taken from a study of T cell responses to AZD1222 COVID-19 vaccine. Study in general: Analysis merged second doses at about 4 or about 12 weeks. Study-wide results and caveats: Elevations in Spike-specific TCR breadth and depth followed administration of two AZD1222 doses. Spike was spanned by vaccine-associated CD4 TCRs, which were dominant at 160-218 and 743-854. Repertoire sampling was restricted to post-peak T cell response timepoints.

Sequencing used immunoSEQ multiplex PCR; TCRdb keeps in-frame clones, though not all of them. Altogether roughly 170,000 clones are present, almost 90% being singletons, with the ten largest covering roughly 0.49%. CDR1 is SGHRS, CDR2 YFSETQ, per germline. The V segment lost 1 base and the J segment 1 base; nucleotides outside the gene matches: 1. The CDR3 loop spans 14 amino acids. The TCR sequence derives from an adult in good health. Sequenced here: peripheral blood, sampled on day 0 of AZD1222 vaccination. This chain links TRBV5-1 with TRBJ1-2, with 7 bases identical to TRBD1. Here the CDR3 DNA reads TGCGCCAGCAGCTTGACAGGGGATAACTATGGCTACACCTTC. Translation: CASSLTGDNYGYTF.